This T cell receptor beta chain was captured by sequencing in a study of CD8+CD57+ T cells in acquired aplastic anemia. Per germline, CDR1 SEHNR and CDR2 FQNEAQ (reference sequence). The V segment lost 9 bases and the J segment 7 bases; nucleotides outside the gene matches: 11. The CDR3 is 14 amino acids. TCR beta VDJ and CDR3 were profiled, and genomic DNA was the template. TCRdb fed the reads into MiXCR, producing one record per CDR3 protein. This sample has about 240,000 distinct CDR3 sequences, with approximately 50% found just once. An expansion of CD8+CD57+ cells by flow cytometry had been shown in patients chosen for sequencing. All participating patients were living with severe acquired aplastic anemia.

This sequence originates from a human donor with aplastic anemia. Sequencing was done on a sample of sorted CD4+, CD8+, or CD8+CD57+ T cells (not recorded which) from PBMCs. The chain has TRBV7-9 and TRBJ1-2, with 10 bases matching TRBD1. CDR3 nucleotide sequence: TGTGCCAGTAGTATAGGGACAGGGGAATCTGGCTACACCTTC. Translating it yields CASSIGTGESGYTF.